The clone carrying this TCR beta chain was detected once. Its antigen is not identified. Indicated time point: baseline, week 1 (first vaccination visit). Regarding treatment: pre-vaccination baseline after standard-of-care therapy. Donors had new WHO grade 3 or 4 IDH1-mutant, ATRX-lost astrocytomas. Clones were read by immunoSEQ multiplex PCR, and TCRdb kept only the in-frame ones, dropping some. The repertoire includes approximately 88,000 clones, roughly 78% of them detected once, and 6% to 8% sits in the top ten. The data derive from a study of a mutant IDH1 vaccine in newly diagnosed glioma. Study at large: Mean patient age was around 40 years; about 60% were male and around 38% female. Before enrollment, patients got radiotherapy alone, temozolomide alone, or mostly the combination.

Study-level results: Of the patients, about 95% had vaccine-induced immune responses.

Germline V gene data show CDR1 as MDHEN and CDR2 as SYDVKM. The CDR3 runs to 15 residues. The V segment lost 6 bases and the J segment 2 bases; nucleotides outside the gene matches: 9. The source material was PBMCs, sampled from a glioma patient treated with radiotherapy, temozolomide or both. The TCR sequence derives from a man aged 35 to 55 with glioma. The chain links TRBV28 to TRBJ2-5; 7 nucleotides match TRBD1. This CDR3 reads CASRDDRAVQETQYF. CDR3 in DNA: TGTGCCAGCAGAGACGACAGGGCGGTTCAAGAGACCCAGTACTTC.